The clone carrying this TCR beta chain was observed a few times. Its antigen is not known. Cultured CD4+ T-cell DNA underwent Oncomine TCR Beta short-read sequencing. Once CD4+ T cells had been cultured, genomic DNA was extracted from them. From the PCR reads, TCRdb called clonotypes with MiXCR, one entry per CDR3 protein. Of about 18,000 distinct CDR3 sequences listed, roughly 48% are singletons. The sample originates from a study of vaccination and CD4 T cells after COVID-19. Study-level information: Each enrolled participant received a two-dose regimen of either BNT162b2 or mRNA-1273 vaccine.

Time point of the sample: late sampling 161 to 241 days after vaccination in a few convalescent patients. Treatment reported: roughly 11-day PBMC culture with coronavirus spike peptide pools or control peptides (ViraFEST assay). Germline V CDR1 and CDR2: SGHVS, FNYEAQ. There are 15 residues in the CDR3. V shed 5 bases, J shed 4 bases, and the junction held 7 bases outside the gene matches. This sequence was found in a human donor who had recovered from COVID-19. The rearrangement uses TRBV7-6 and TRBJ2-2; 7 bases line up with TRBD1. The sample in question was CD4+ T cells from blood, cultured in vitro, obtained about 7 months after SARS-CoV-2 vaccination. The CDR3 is CASSTRQGRTGELFF. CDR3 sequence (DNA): TGTGCCAGCAGCACCCGACAGGGACGCACCGGGGAGCTGTTTTTT.